This TCR beta chain derives from a study of cytomegalovirus exposure and HLA in healthy donors. In the study overall: Across around 400 genotyped donors, 81% landed in the Caucasian-associated ancestry cluster. Study outcomes and limitations: In a later analysis, common viral pathogens appeared linked to several of the most significant clusters. For most TCR sequences rarity was the rule, although some public TCRs occurred in many donors. Judged likely to be a sequencing artifact was a cluster of highly shared sequence variants.

As for this clone: What it binds is not known.

PCR employed 60 Vbeta and 13 Jbeta primers. Generated by immunoSEQ multiplex PCR, the TCRdb table keeps only in-frame clones and is missing some. The table has 100,000 to 150,000 clones, 74% seen once. The CDR3 runs to 13 residues. CDR1 SGHKS and CDR2 YYEKEE come from the germline V gene (reference sequence). V was shortened by 6 bases and J by 6 bases, with 14 bases between the two germline ends. The sequence was obtained from a woman aged 45-59 years in good health and CMV-seropositive. V is TRBV5-5 and J is TRBJ2-3; tentatively, D is TRBD2 (6 bases). Sequencing was done on a sample of PBMCs. The CDR3 is CASTFGTPDTQYF. The DNA of the CDR3 is TGTGCCAGCACCTTCGGGACTCCCGATACGCAGTATTTT.